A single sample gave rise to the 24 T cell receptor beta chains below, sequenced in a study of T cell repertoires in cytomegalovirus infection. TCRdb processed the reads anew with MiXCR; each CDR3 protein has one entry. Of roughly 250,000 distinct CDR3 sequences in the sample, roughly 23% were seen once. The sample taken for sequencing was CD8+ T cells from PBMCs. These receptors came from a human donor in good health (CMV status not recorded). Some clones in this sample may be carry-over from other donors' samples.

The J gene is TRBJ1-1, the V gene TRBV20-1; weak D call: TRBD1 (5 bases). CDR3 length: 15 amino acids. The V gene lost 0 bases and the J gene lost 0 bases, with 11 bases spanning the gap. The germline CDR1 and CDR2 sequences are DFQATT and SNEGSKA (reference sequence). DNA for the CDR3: TGCAGTGCTAGAGATGGACATAAGATGAACACTGAAGCTTTCTTT. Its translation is CSARDGHKMNTEAFF.

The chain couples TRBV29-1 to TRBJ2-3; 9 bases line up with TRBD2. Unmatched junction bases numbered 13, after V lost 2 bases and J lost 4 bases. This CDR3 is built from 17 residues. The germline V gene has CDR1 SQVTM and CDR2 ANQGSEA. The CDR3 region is CSVELERGVGKSDTQYF. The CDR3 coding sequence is TGCAGCGTTGAACTCGAGCGGGGGGTCGGAAAATCAGATACGCAGTATTTT.

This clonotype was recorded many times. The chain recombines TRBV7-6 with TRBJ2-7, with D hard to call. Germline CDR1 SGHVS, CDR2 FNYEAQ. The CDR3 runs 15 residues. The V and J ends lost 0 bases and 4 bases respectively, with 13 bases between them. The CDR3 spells CASSLAQSEVYEQYF. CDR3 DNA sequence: TGTGCCAGCAGCTTAGCGCAGAGTGAGGTTTACGAGCAGTACTTC. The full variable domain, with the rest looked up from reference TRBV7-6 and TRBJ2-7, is GAGVSQSPRYKVTKRGQDVALRCDPISGHVSLYWYRQALGQGPEFLTYFNYEAQQDKSGLPNDRFSAERPEGSISTLTIQRTEQRDSAMYRCASSLAQSEVYEQYFGPGTRLTVT.

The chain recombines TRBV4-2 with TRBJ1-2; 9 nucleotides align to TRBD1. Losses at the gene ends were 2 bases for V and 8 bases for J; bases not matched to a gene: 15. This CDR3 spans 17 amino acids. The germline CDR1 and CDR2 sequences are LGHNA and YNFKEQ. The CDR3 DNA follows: TGTGCCAGCAGCCAACCTCCGGGACAGGGAGTCGCTTGGGGCTACACCTTC. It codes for CASSQPPGQGVAWGYTF.

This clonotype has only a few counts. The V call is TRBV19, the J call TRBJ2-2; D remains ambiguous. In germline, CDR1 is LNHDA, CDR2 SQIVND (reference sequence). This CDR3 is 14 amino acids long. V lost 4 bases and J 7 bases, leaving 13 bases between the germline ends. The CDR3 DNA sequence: TGTGCCAGTAGTAGCCTGTCCCCCTTCGGGGAGCTGTTTTTT. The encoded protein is CASSSLSPFGELFF. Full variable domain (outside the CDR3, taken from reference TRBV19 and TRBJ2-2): DGGITQSPKYLFRKEGQNVTLSCEQNLNHDAMYWYRQDPGQGLRLIYYSQIVNDFQKGDIAEGYSVSREKKESFPLTVTSAQKNPTAFYLCASSSLSPFGELFFGEGSRLTVL.

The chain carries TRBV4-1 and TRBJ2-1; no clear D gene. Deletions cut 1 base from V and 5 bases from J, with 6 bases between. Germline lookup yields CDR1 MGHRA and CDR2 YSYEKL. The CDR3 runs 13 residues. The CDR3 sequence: CASSQVLDNEQFF. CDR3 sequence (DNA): TGCGCCAGCAGCCAAGTATTGGACAATGAGCAGTTCTTC.

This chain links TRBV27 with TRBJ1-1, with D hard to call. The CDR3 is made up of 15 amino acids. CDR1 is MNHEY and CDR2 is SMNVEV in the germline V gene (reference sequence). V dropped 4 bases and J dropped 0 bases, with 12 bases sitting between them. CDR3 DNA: TGTGCCAGCAGTTCGCACCGCCCAGTGAACACTGAAGCTTTCTTT. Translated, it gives CASSSHRPVNTEAFF.

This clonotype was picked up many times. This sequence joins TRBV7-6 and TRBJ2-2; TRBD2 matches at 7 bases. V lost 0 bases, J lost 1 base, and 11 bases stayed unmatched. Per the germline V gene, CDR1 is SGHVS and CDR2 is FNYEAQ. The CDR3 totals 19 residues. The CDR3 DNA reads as TGTGCCAGCAGCTTAGCCCCCGGTGCGGGCGGGGGGAACACCGGGGAGCTGTTTTTT. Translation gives CASSLAPGAGGGNTGELFF.

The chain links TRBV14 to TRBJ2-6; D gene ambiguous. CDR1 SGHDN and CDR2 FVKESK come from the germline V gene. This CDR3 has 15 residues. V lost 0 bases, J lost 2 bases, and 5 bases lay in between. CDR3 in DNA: TGTGCCAGCAGCCAAGATGAGACTGGGGCCAACGTCCTGACTTTC. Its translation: CASSQDETGANVLTF.

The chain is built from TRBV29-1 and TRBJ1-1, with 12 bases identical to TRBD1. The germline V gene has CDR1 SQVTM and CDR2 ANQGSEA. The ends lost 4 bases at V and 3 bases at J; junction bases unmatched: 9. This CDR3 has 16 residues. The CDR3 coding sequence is TGCAGCGTTGGCCCCGGGACAGGGGGCCAGGACACTGAAGCTTTCTTT. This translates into CSVGPGTGGQDTEAFF.

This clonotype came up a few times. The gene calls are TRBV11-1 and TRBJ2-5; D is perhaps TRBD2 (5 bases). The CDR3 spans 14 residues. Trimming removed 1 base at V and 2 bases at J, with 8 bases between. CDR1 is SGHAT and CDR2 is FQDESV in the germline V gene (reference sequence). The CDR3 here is CASSLEDYQETQYF. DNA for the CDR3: TGTGCCAGCAGCTTAGAAGACTATCAAGAGACCCAGTACTTC.

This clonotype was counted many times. The CDR3 DNA follows: TGTGCCAGCAGTTTAATGGATACGCAGTATTTT. It encodes CASSLMDTQYF. V and J are TRBV12-3 or TRBV12-4 and TRBJ2-3; D unresolved. The V end lost 2 bases, the J end lost 6 bases, and 3 bases lay between the germline ends. The CDR3 runs 11 residues.

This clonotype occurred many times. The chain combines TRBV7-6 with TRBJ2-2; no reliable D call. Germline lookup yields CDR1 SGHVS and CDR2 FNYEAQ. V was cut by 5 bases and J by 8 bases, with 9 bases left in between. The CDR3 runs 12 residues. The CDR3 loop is CASSPMGGELFF. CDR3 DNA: TGTGCCAGCAGCCCAATGGGAGGGGAGCTGTTTTTT.

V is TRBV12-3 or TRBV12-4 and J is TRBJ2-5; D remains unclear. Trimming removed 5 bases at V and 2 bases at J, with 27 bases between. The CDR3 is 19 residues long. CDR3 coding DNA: TGTGCCAGCAGTACGATAACAGACCAGTTACCTCAGTCTCAAGAGACCCAGTACTTC. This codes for CASSTITDQLPQSQETQYF.

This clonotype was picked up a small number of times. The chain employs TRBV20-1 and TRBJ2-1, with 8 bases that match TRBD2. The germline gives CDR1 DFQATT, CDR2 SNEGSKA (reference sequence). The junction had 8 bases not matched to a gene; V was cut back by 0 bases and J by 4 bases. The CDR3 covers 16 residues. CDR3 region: CSARDLFAGGYNEQFF. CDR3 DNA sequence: TGCAGTGCTAGAGATTTGTTCGCGGGGGGTTACAATGAGCAGTTCTTC.

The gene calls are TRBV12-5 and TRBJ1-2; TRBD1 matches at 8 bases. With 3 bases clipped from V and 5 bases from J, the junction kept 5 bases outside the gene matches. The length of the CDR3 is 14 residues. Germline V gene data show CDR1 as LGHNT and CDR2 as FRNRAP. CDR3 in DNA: TGTGCTAGTGGTTTAGGGCAGGGGGCGTATGGCTACACCTTC. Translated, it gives CASGLGQGAYGYTF.

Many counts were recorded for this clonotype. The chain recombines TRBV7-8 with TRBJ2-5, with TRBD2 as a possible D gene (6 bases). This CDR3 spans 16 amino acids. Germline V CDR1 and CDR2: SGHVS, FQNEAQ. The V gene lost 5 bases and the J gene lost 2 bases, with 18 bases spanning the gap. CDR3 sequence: CASSRNQWRGQETQYF. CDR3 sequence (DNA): TGTGCCAGCAGCCGTAACCAGTGGAGGGGACAAGAGACCCAGTACTTC.

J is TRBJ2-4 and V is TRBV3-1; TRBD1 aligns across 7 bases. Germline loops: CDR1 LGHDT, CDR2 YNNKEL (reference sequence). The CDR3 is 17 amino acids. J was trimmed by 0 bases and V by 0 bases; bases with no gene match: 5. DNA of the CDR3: TGTGCCAGCAGCCAAGAGCAAGGGGGCCTAGCCAAAAACATTCAGTACTTC. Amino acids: CASSQEQGGLAKNIQYF.

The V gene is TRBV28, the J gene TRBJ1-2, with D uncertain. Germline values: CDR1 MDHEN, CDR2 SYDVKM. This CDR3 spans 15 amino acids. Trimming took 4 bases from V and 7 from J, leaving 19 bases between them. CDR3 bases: TGTGCCAGCAGTTCGCGGACGGAGCCCGGCGGTGGCTACACCTTC. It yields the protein CASSSRTEPGGGYTF.

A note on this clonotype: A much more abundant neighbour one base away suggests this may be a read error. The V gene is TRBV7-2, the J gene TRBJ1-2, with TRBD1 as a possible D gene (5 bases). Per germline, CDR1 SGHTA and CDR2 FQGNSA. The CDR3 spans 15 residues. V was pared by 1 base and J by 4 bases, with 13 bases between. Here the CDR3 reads CASSLERQSLYGYTF. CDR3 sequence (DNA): TGTGCCAGCAGCTTAGAGAGACAGTCACTCTATGGCTACACCTTC. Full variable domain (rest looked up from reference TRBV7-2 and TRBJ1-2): GAGVSQSPSNKVTEKGKDVELRCDPISGHTALYWYRQSLGQGLEFLIYFQGNSAPDKSGLPSDRFSAERTGGSVSTLTIQRTQQEDSAVYLCASSLERQSLYGYTFGSGTRLTVV.

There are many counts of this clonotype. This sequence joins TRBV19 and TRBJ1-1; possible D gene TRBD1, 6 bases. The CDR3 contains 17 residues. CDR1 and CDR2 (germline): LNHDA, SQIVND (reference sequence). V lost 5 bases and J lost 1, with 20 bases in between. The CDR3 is CASSQGHQGWENTEAFF. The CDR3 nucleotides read TGTGCCAGTAGTCAAGGGCATCAGGGGTGGGAGAACACTGAAGCTTTCTTT.

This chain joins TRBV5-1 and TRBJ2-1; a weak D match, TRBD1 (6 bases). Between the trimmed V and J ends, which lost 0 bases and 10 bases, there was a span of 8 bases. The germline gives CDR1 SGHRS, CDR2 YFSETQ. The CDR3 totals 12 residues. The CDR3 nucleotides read TGCGCCAGCAGCTTGGCCAGGGGAGAGCAGTTCTTC. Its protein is CASSLARGEQFF.

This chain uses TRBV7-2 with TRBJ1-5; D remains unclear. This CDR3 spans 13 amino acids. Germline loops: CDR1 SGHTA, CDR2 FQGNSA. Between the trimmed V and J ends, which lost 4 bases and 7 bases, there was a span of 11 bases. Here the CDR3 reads CASSWRGLQPQHF. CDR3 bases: TGTGCCAGCAGCTGGCGAGGGTTACAGCCCCAGCATTTT. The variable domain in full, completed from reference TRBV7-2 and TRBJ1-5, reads GAGVSQSPSNKVTEKGKDVELRCDPISGHTALYWYRQSLGQGLEFLIYFQGNSAPDKSGLPSDRFSAERTGGSVSTLTIQRTQQEDSAVYLCASSWRGLQPQHFGDGTRLSIL.

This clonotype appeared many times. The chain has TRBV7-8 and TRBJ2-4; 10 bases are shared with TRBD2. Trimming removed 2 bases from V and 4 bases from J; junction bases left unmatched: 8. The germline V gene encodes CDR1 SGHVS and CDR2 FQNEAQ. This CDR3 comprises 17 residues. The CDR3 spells CASSLWPQAGGKNIQYF. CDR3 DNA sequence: TGTGCCAGCAGCTTATGGCCCCAAGCGGGGGGGAAAAACATTCAGTACTTC.